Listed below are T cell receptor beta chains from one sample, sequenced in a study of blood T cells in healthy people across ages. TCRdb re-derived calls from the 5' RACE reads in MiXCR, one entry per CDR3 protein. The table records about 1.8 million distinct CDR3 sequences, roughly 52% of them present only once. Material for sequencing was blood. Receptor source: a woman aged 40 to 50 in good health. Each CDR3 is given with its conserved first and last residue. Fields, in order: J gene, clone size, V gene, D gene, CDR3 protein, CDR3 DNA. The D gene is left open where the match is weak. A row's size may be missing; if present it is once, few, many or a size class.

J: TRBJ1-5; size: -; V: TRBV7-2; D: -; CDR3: CASTMDPQGAAGQPQHF; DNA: TGTGCCAGCACCATGGACCCCCAGGGCGCCGCGGGCCAGCCCCAGCATTTT
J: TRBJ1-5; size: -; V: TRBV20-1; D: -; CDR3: CSAKALGTGQPQHF; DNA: TGCAGTGCTAAGGCGTTGGGTACGGGTCAGCCCCAGCATTTT
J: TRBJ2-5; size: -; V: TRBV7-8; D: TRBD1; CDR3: CASSLAFQGALRAETQYF; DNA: TGTGCCAGCAGCTTAGCGTTCCAGGGGGCTCTTCGGGCAGAGACCCAGTACTTC
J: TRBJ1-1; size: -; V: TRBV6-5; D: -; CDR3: CASSSAGTENTEAFF; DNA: TGTGCCAGCAGCTCGGCCGGGACTGAGAACACTGAAGCTTTCTTT
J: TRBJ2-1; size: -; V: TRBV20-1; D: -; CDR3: CSVSRRDLSYNEQFF; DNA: TGCAGTGTAAGTCGGCGGGACCTCTCCTACAATGAGCAGTTCTTC
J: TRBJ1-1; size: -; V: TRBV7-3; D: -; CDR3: CASSPAFGSEAFF; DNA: TGTGCCAGCAGCCCCGCGTTTGGGAGTGAAGCTTTCTTT
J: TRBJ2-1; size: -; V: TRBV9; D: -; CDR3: CASSVGGSPHEQFF; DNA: TGTGCCAGCAGCGTAGGTGGTTCTCCCCATGAGCAGTTCTTC
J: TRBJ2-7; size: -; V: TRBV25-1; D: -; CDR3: CASSASNFYEQYF; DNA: TGTGCCAGCAGCGCGTCTAATTTCTACGAGCAGTACTTC
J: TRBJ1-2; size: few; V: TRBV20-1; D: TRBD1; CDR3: CSAQGQTLGSGYTF; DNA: TGCAGTGCCCAGGGACAGACTTTAGGGAGTGGCTACACCTTC
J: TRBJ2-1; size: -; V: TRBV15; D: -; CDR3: CATSRDTWRNNEQFF; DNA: TGTGCCACCAGCAGAGATACATGGAGGAACAATGAGCAGTTCTTC
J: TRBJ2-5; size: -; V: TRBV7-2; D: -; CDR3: CASSSTPGAGIRETQYF; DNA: TGTGCCAGCAGCTCCACTCCTGGGGCGGGGATACGGGAGACCCAGTACTTC
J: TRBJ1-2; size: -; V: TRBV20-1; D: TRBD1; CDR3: CSAGQGQIGGYTF; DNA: TGCAGTGCTGGACAGGGTCAGATTGGTGGCTACACCTTC
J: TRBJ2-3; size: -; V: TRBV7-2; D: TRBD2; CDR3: CASSLVTSGGASDTQYF; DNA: TGTGCCAGCAGCTTAGTAACTAGCGGGGGGGCGTCAGATACGCAGTATTTT
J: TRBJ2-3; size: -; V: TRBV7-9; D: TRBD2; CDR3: CASSLTGGARTDTQYF; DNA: TGTGCCAGCAGCTTAACCGGGGGGGCTCGAACAGATACGCAGTATTTT
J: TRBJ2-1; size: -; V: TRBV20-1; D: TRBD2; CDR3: CSELGLVDNEQFF; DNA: TGCAGTGAGCTAGGACTAGTTGATAATGAGCAGTTCTTC
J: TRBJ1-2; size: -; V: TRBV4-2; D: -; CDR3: CASEAMAGAGGYTF; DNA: TGTGCCAGCGAGGCTATGGCCGGGGCCGGAGGCTACACCTTC
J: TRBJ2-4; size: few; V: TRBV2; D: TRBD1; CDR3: CASRETGGKNIQYF; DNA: TGTGCCAGCAGGGAGACAGGGGGCAAAAACATTCAGTACTTC
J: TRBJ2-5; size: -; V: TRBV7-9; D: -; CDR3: CASSFASFQETQYF; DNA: TGTGCCAGCAGCTTCGCTAGTTTTCAAGAGACCCAGTACTTC
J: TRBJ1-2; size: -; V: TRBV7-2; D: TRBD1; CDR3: CASSLGGTGVGYTF; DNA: TGTGCCAGCAGCTTAGGCGGGACAGGGGTCGGCTACACCTTC
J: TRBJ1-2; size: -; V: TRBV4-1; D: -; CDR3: CASSHPGRTSGGYTF; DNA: TGCGCCAGCAGCCATCCAGGGAGAACCTCCGGTGGCTACACCTTC
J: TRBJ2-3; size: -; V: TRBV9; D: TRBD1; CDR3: CASSESGGNTDTQYF; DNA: TGTGCCAGCAGCGAATCAGGGGGAAACACAGATACGCAGTATTTT
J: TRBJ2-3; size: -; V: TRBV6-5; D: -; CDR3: CASSYLTGEGDTDTQYF; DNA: TGTGCCAGCAGTTACCTGACAGGGGAGGGAGACACAGATACGCAGTATTTT
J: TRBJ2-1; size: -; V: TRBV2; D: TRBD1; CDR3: CASSEASLRTGGEEQFF; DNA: TGTGCCAGCAGTGAAGCGAGTCTAAGGACAGGGGGTGAGGAGCAGTTCTTC
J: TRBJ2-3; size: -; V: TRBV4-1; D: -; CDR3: CASSQGLGDSYTDTQYF; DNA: TGCGCCAGCAGCCAAGGGTTAGGGGACTCCTACACAGATACGCAGTATTTT
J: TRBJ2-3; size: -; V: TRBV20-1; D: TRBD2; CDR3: CSAAGSAGGPTDTQYF; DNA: TGCAGTGCCGCCGGTTCAGCGGGGGGGCCTACAGATACGCAGTATTTT
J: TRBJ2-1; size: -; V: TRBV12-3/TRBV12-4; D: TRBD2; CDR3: CASSFYGPVEISGATYNEQFF; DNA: TGTGCCAGCAGTTTCTATGGGCCGGTCGAGATCAGCGGGGCCACCTACAATGAGCAGTTCTTC
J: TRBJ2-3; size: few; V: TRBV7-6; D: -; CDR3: CASSLAGGMSTDTQYF; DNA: TGTGCCAGCAGCTTAGCGGGGGGAATGAGCACAGATACGCAGTATTTT
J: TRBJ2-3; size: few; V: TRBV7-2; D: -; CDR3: CASSRSTVLSDTQYF; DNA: TGTGCCAGCAGTCGTTCTACCGTTTTGTCAGATACGCAGTATTTT
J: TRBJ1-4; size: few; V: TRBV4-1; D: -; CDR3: CASSHLRETRSEKLFF; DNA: TGCGCCAGCAGCCACCTTCGTGAGACACGGAGTGAAAAACTGTTTTTT
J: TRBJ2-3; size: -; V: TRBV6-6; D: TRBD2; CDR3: CASSYGGGAGTDTQYF; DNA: TGTGCCAGCAGTTACGGCGGGGGGGCGGGCACAGATACGCAGTATTTT
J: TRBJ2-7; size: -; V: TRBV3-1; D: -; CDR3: CASSQGWYNEQYF; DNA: TGTGCCAGCAGCCAAGGGTGGTACAATGAGCAGTACTTC
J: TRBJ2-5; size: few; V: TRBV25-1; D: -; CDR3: CASSAALETQYF; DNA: TGTGCCAGCAGTGCGGCGTTGGAGACCCAGTACTTC
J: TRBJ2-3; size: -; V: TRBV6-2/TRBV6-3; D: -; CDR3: CASRKTGKLTDTQYF; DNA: TGTGCCAGCAGGAAAACAGGGAAGTTAACAGATACGCAGTATTTT
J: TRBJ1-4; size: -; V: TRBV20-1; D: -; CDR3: CSGRQGTNEKLFF; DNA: TGCAGTGGTCGCCAGGGAACTAATGAAAAACTGTTTTTT
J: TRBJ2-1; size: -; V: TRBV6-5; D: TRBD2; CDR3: CASRPGLPINEQFF; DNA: TGTGCCAGCAGGCCGGGACTACCTATCAATGAGCAGTTCTTC
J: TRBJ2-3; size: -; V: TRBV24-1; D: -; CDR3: CATSDPLQWADTQYF; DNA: TGTGCCACCAGTGACCCGCTACAGTGGGCAGATACGCAGTATTTT
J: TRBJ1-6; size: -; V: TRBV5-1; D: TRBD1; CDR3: CASSRGQDFNSPLHF; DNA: TGCGCCAGCAGCCGCGGACAGGACTTTAATTCACCCCTCCACTTT
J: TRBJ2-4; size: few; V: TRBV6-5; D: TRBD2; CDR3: CASSYSPTSGGAKNIQYF; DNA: TGTGCCAGCAGTTACTCCCCAACTAGCGGGGGGGCCAAAAACATTCAGTACTTC
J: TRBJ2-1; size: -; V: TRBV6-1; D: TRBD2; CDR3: CAITTGLAGAPSYNEQFF; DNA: TGTGCCATAACCACCGGACTAGCGGGGGCCCCCTCCTACAATGAGCAGTTCTTC
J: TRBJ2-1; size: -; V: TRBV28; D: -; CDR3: CASSPYGAFNEQFF; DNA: TGTGCCAGCAGTCCATACGGGGCCTTTAATGAGCAGTTCTTC